A single sample gave rise to the 21 T cell receptor beta chains below, sequenced in a study of blood T cell repertoires in COVID-19. The table came from immunoSEQ multiplex PCR; TCRdb's copy has only in-frame clones and leaves some out. This table has over 200,000 clones, under 90% appearing once. The sequencing sample was made of peripheral blood. All receptors come from a man in his sixties who had recovered from COVID-19.

The V call is TRBV2, the J call TRBJ1-2, with 12 bases that match TRBD1. The CDR3 runs 14 residues. Per the germline V gene, CDR1 is SNHLY and CDR2 is FYNNEI. The J segment lost 6 bases and the V segment lost 5 bases, leaving 4 bases of the junction unmatched. CDR3 nucleotide sequence: TGTGCCAGCAGTCCCGGGACAGGGGGCCATGGCTACACCTTC. It yields the protein CASSPGTGGHGYTF.

A single count supports this clone. The V and J genes are TRBV5-1 and TRBJ2-5; TRBD2 might be the D (6 bases). V was trimmed by 7 bases and J by 5 bases, leaving 15 bases between them. Germline V CDR1 and CDR2: SGHRS, YFSETQ. CDR3 size: 13 residues. The CDR3 DNA is TGCGCCAGCGGACTAAGCCCCATGGAGACCCAGTACTTC. It specifies CASGLSPMETQYF.

This chain connects TRBV12-5 to TRBJ2-1, with TRBD2 identical over 7 bases. CDR1 LGHNT and CDR2 FRNRAP come from the germline V gene. With 4 bases clipped from V and 0 bases from J, the junction kept 18 bases outside the gene matches. The CDR3 length is 20 residues. The CDR3 DNA reads as TGTGCTAGTGGTTCCCCGGGGAGGGCGGTAGGTGGCACCTCCTACAATGAGCAGTTCTTC. Amino acid sequence: CASGSPGRAVGGTSYNEQFF.

This clone was seen just once. The rearrangement uses TRBV7-2 and TRBJ1-2, with a possible D match to TRBD1 (6 bases). V was cut by 5 bases and J by 7 bases, with 14 bases left in between. Germline CDR1 is SGHTA and CDR2 is FQGNSA. There are 13 residues in the CDR3. DNA for the CDR3: TGTGCCAGCAGCGCTACAGGGTATGGTGGCTACACCTTC. Translated: CASSATGYGGYTF.

This clone was found once. The chain is built from TRBV28 and TRBJ2-5; a weak D match, TRBD1 (6 bases). This CDR3 is 14 amino acids long. V gave up 6 bases and J gave up 3 bases, with 14 bases separating them. Germline lookup yields CDR1 MDHEN and CDR2 SYDVKM. The CDR3 loop reads CASSLHRVEETQYF. CDR3 nucleotide sequence: TGTGCCAGCAGCCTCCACAGGGTCGAAGAGACCCAGTACTTC.

A few counts support this clone. The V gene is TRBV5-1, the J gene TRBJ1-1, with 7 bases fitting TRBD1. J was trimmed by 6 bases and V by 7 bases; bases with no gene match: 12. The CDR3 has 14 residues. CDR1 is SGHRS and CDR2 is YFSETQ in the germline V gene. CDR3 nucleotide sequence: TGCGCCAGCCAAAAGGAACAGGGGTTATCTGAAGCTTTCTTT. This codes for CASQKEQGLSEAFF.

The genes are TRBV5-1 and TRBJ1-1; TRBD1 is a possible D gene (6 bases). Trimming removed 4 bases from V and 1 base from J, with 14 bases in between. This CDR3 is built from 15 residues. CDR1 SGHRS and CDR2 YFSETQ come from the germline V gene. The CDR3 loop reads CASSPLAGANTEAFF. As DNA, the CDR3 is TGCGCCAGCAGCCCCCTAGCAGGGGCGAACACTGAAGCTTTCTTT.

This clone was seen a single time. V gene TRBV3-1 (or the pseudogene TRBV3-2) combines with J gene TRBJ2-2, with a weak D call TRBD2 (5 bases). CDR3 length equals 16 residues. Trimming removed 4 bases from V and 4 bases from J, with 16 bases in between. In germline, CDR1 is LGHDT, CDR2 YNNKEL (reference sequence). The CDR3 DNA reads TGTGCCAGCAGCCCAACACTCGACCTAGCCACCGGGGAGCTGTTTTTT. Its translation is CASSPTLDLATGELFF.

This rearrangement joins TRBV3-1 (or the pseudogene TRBV3-2) to TRBJ2-7, with TRBD2 as a possible D gene (6 bases). Germline CDR1 reads LGHDT; CDR2 reads YNNKEL (reference sequence). The V and J ends lost 6 bases and 1 base respectively, with 13 bases between them. There are 14 residues in the CDR3. The DNA of the CDR3 is TGTGCCAGCAGTCGTCCGGACTATTCCTACGAGCAGTACTTC. Translating it yields CASSRPDYSYEQYF.

This clone was seen a handful of times. V is TRBV9 and J is TRBJ1-1; no clear D gene. CDR3 length equals 13 residues. The germline gives CDR1 SGDLS, CDR2 YYNGEE. The ends were cut back, 0 bases at V and 1 base at J, with 4 bases in the middle. This CDR3 reads CASSVARNTEAFF. In DNA form, the CDR3 reads TGTGCCAGCAGCGTAGCCAGGAACACTGAAGCTTTCTTT. Full variable domain (rest looked up from reference TRBV9 and TRBJ1-1): DSGVTQTPKHLITATGQRVTLRCSPRSGDLSVYWYQQSLDQGLQFLIQYYNGEERAKGNILERFSAQQFPDLHSELNLSSLELGDSALYFCASSVARNTEAFFGQGTRLTVV.

J is TRBJ2-2 and V is TRBV5-6; 11 bases map to TRBD1. V shed 4 bases and J 0 bases; nucleotides not matched to a gene: 8. The CDR3 covers 18 residues. The V gene's germline CDR1 is SGHDT and CDR2 YYEEEE. In DNA, the CDR3 is TGTGCCAGCAGCCCTCCCTGGGACAGGGGGTCGAACACCGGGGAGCTGTTTTTT. Translating it yields CASSPPWDRGSNTGELFF.

This clone was seen just once. This chain uses TRBV18 with TRBJ1-2; D is uncertain. V lost 6 bases to trimming and J lost 4 bases, with 12 bases between them. This CDR3 contains 13 residues. CDR1 KGHSH and CDR2 LQKENI come from the germline V gene. CDR3 region: CASSPAGGYGYTF. The CDR3 bases are TGTGCCAGCTCCCCCGCGGGCGGCTATGGCTACACCTTC.

CDR3: CASSQSRGAGETQYF. The CDR3 region has the DNA TGTGCCAGCAGCCAATCACGGGGGGCTGGAGAGACCCAGTACTTC. The chain carries TRBV4-2 and TRBJ2-5, with D perhaps TRBD2 (7 bases). In germline, CDR1 is LGHNA, CDR2 YNFKEQ. The CDR3 length is 15 residues. Trimming removed 2 bases at V and 4 bases at J, with 14 bases between.

The J gene is TRBJ2-4, the V gene TRBV18, with D perhaps TRBD1 (5 bases). Germline CDR1 is KGHSH and CDR2 is LQKENI. The CDR3 sequence is 17 residues long. The V end was cut by 3 bases, the J end by 2 bases, with 17 bases between. The CDR3 coding sequence is TGTGCCAGCTCACCTCCTGGGGCGGCCGAAACCAAAAACATTCAGTACTTC. It yields the protein CASSPPGAAETKNIQYF.

The chain uses TRBV11-2 and TRBJ2-5, with 10 bases identical to TRBD2. Per germline, CDR1 SGHAT and CDR2 FQNNGV. This CDR3 spans 15 amino acids. Trimming cost V 8 bases and J 5 bases; bases outside gene matches: 11. In nucleotides, the CDR3 is TGTGCCAGCGGGGTAGCGGGAGGTGGAGGGGAGACCCAGTACTTC. Translation: CASGVAGGGGETQYF. The full variable domain, completed using reference TRBV11-2 and TRBJ2-5, is EAGVAQSPRYKIIEKRQSVAFWCNPISGHATLYWYQQILGQGPKLLIQFQNNGVVDDSQLPKDRFSAERLKGVDSTLKIQPAKLEDSAVYLCASGVAGGGGETQYFGPGTRLLVL.

The genes are TRBV3-1 (or the pseudogene TRBV3-2) and TRBJ2-3, with 10 nucleotides matching TRBD2. This CDR3 has 15 amino acids. Germline trimming cut 4 bases from V and 4 bases from J; bases unmatched to any gene: 5. Germline-derived CDR1 and CDR2 are LGHDT and YNNKEL (reference sequence). The CDR3 coding sequence is TGTGCCAGCAGCCCCAAGCGGGGGGGCCCAGATACGCAGTATTTT. Residues: CASSPKRGGPDTQYF.

The chain employs TRBV27 and TRBJ2-2; TRBD2 aligns across 12 bases. Germline values: CDR1 MNHEY, CDR2 SMNVEV (reference sequence). The CDR3 sequence is 16 residues long. J gave up 6 bases and V 5 bases, and 7 bases lay outside the gene matches. In DNA, the CDR3 is TGTGCCAGCAGTCGCCAACTAGCGGGGGGCCCCGGGGAGCTGTTTTTT. Protein: CASSRQLAGGPGELFF.

This clone has a single count. The chain recombines TRBV27 with TRBJ1-2, with 10 bases matching TRBD1. V was pared by 4 bases and J by 4 bases, with 21 bases of the junction left unmatched. This CDR3 is 20 amino acids long. The germline CDR1 and CDR2 sequences are MNHEY and SMNVEV (reference sequence). The CDR3: CASSSRTSRDRGDLGYGYTF. The CDR3 bases are TGTGCCAGCAGTTCGAGGACCTCCCGGGACAGGGGCGATTTAGGCTATGGCTACACCTTC.

The chain is built from TRBV4-3 and TRBJ2-1; TRBD1 matches 8 bases. The CDR3 has 17 residues. Germline trimming cut 4 bases from V and 5 bases from J; bases unmatched to any gene: 13. CDR1 is LGHNA, CDR2 YSLEER, per germline. This CDR3 reads CASSLAIFRGPDNEQFF. DNA for the CDR3: TGCGCCAGCAGCCTAGCGATTTTCAGGGGGCCTGACAATGAGCAGTTCTTC.

CDR3 region: CASSLNFGQAEAFF. The CDR3 nucleotides are TGCGCCAGCAGCCTCAACTTCGGACAGGCTGAAGCTTTCTTT. The V call is TRBV4-3, the J call TRBJ1-1, with 7 positions matching TRBD1. Germline CDR1 and CDR2: LGHNA and YSLEER. This CDR3 comprises 14 residues. Germline trimming cut 4 bases from V and 6 bases from J; bases unmatched to any gene: 8.

The V call is TRBV15, the J call TRBJ2-1, with 10 bases lining up with TRBD2. The CDR3 runs 16 residues. V was clipped by 3 bases and J by 6 bases; unmatched bases: 8. Germline V CDR1 and CDR2: LNHNV, YYDKDF (reference sequence). CDR3: CATSRGIAGGGNEQFF. The CDR3 region has the DNA TGTGCCACCAGCAGGGGTATAGCGGGGGGTGGCAATGAGCAGTTCTTC.